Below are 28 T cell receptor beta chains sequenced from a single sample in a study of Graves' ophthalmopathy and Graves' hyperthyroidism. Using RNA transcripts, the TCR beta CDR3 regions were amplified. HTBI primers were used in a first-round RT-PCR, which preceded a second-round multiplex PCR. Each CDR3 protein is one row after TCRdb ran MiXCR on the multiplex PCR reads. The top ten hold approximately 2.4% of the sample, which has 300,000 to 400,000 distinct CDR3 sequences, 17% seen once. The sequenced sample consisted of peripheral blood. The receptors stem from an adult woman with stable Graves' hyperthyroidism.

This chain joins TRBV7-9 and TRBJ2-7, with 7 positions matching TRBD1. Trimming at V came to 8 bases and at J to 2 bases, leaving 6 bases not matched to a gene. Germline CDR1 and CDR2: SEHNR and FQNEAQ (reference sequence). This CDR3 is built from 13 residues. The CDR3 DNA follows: TGTGCCAGCTCCGGGACAGACCCCTACGAGCAGTACTTC. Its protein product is CASSGTDPYEQYF.

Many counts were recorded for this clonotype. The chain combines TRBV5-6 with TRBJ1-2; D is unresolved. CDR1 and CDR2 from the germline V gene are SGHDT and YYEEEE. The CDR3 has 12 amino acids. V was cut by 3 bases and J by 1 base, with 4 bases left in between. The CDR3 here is CASSYNNYGYTF. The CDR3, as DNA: TGTGCCAGCAGCTACAATAACTATGGCTACACCTTC.

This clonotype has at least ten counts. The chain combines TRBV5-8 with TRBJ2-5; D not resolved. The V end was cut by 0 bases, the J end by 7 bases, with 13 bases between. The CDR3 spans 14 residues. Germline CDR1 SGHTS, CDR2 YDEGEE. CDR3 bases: TGTGCCAGCAGCTTGGACACCAGTTGGGGGACCCAGTACTTC. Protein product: CASSLDTSWGTQYF.

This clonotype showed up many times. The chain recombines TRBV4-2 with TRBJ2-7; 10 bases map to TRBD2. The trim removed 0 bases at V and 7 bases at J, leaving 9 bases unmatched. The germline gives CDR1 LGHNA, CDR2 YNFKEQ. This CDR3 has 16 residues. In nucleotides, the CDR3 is TGTGCCAGCAGCCAAGAGCCTAGCGGGAGTGGGCAAGAGCAGTACTTC. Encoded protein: CASSQEPSGSGQEQYF.

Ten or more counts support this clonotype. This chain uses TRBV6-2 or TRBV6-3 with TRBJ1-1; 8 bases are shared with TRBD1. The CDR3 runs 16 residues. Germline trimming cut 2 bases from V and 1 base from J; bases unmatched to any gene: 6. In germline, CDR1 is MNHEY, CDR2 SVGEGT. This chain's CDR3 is CASSYPRGQRNTEAFF. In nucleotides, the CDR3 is TGTGCCAGCAGTTACCCCAGGGGGCAGCGGAACACTGAAGCTTTCTTT.

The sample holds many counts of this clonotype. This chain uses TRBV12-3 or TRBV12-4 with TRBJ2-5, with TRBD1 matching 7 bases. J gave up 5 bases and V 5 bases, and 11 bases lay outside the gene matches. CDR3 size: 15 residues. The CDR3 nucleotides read TGTGCCAGCAGTATAAAGACAGGGTTGCGGGAGACCCAGTACTTC. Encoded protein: CASSIKTGLRETQYF.

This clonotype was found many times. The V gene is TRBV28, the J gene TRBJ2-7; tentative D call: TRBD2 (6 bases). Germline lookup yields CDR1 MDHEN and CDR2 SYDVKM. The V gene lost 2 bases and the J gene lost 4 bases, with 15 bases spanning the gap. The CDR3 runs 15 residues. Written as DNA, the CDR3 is TGTGCCAGCAGTTTAAAGTCTAGCGTTCGTTACGAGCAGTACTTC. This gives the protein CASSLKSSVRYEQYF.

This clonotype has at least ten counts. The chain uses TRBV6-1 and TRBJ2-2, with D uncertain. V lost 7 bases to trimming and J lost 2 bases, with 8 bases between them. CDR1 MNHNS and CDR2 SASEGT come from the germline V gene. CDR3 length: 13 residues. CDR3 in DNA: TGTGCCAGCATATTTCCCAACACCGGGGAGCTGTTTTTT. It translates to CASIFPNTGELFF.

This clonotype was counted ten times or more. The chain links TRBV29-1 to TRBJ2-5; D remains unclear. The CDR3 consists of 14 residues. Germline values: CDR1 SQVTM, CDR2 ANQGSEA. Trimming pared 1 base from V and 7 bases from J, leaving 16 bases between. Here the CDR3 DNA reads TGCAGCGTTGAAGTAGGCGCCAGGTCCGGGACCCAGTACTTC. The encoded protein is CSVEVGARSGTQYF.

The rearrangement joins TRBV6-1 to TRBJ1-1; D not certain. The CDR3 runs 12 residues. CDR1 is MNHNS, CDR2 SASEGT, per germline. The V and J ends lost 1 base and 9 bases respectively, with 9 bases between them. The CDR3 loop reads CASSEVAKKAFF. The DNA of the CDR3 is TGTGCCAGCAGTGAAGTGGCAAAGAAAGCTTTCTTT.

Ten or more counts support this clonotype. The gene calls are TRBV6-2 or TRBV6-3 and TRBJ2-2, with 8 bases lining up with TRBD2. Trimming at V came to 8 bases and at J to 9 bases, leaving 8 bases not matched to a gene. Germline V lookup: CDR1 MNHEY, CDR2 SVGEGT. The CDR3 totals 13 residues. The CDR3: CASRAGEVRELFF. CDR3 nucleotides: TGTGCCAGCCGAGCGGGAGAGGTTAGGGAGCTGTTTTTT.

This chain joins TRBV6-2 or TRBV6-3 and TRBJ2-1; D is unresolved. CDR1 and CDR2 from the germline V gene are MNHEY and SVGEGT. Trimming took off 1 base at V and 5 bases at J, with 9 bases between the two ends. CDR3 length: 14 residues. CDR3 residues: CASSYFLRDNEQFF. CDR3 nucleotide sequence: TGTGCCAGCAGTTACTTTCTCAGAGACAATGAGCAGTTCTTC.

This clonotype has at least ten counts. CDR3 region: CASSQVAGDTKNIQYF. CDR3 coding DNA: TGCGCCAGCAGCCAAGTGGCGGGGGACACCAAAAACATTCAGTACTTC. The rearrangement uses TRBV4-1 and TRBJ2-4; tentatively, D is TRBD2 (7 bases). The length of the CDR3 is 16 residues. V lost 1 base and J 2 bases, leaving 12 bases between the germline ends. The V gene's germline CDR1 is MGHRA and CDR2 YSYEKL.

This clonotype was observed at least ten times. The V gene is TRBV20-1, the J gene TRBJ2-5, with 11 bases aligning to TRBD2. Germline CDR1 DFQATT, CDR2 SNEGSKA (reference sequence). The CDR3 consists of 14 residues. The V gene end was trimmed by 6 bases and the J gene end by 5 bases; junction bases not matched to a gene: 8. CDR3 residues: CSAGLAALHETQYF. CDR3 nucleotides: TGCAGTGCGGGACTAGCGGCACTCCATGAGACCCAGTACTTC.

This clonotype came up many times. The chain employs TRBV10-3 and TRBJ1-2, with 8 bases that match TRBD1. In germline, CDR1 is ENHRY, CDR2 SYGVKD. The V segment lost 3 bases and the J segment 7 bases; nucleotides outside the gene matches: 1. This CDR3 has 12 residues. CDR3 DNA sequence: TGTGCCATCAGTGAAGGGACAGGTGGCTACACCTTC. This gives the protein CAISEGTGGYTF.

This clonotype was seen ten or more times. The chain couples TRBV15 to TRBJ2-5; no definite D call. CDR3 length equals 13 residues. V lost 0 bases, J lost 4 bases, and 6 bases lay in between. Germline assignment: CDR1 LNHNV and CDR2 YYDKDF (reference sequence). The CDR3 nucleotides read TGTGCCACCAGCAGAGATCTGTTAGAGACCCAGTACTTC. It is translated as CATSRDLLETQYF.

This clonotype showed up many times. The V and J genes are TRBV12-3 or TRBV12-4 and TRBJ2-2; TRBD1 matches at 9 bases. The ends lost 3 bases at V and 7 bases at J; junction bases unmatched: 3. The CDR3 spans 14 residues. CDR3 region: CASSLETGGGELFF. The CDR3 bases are TGTGCCAGCAGTTTGGAGACAGGGGGCGGGGAGCTGTTTTTT.

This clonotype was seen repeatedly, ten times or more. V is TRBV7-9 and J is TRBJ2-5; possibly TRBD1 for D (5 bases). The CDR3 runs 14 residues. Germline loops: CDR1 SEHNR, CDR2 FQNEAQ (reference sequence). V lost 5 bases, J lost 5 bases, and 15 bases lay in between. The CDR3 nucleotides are TGTGCCAGCAGCCCGGACACAGCCGAGGAGACCCAGTACTTC. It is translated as CASSPDTAEETQYF.

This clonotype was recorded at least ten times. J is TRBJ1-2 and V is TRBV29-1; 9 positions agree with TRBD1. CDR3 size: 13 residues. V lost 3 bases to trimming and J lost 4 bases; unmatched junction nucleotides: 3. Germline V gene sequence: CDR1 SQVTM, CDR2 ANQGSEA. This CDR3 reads CSVEGQGRYGYTF. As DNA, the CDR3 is TGCAGCGTTGAGGGACAGGGACGCTATGGCTACACCTTC. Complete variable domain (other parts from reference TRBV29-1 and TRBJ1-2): SAVISQKPSRDICQRGTSLTIQCQVDSQVTMMFWYRQQPGQSLTLIATANQGSEATYESGFVIDKFPISRPNLTFSTLTVSNMSPEDSSIYLCSVEGQGRYGYTFGSGTRLTVV.

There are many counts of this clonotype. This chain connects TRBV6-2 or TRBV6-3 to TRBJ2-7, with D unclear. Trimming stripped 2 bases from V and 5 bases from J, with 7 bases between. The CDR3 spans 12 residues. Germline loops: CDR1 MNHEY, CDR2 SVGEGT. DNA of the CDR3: TGTGCCAGCAGTTACGTTCGGGACGAGCAGTACTTC. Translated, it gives CASSYVRDEQYF.

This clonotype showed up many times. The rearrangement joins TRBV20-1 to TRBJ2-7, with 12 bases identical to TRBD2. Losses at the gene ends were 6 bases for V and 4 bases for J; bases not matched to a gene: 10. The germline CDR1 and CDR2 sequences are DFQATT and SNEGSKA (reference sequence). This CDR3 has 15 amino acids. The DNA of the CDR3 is TGCAGTGCCGTCGGACTAGCGGGATACGGGTACGAGCAGTACTTC. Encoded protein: CSAVGLAGYGYEQYF.

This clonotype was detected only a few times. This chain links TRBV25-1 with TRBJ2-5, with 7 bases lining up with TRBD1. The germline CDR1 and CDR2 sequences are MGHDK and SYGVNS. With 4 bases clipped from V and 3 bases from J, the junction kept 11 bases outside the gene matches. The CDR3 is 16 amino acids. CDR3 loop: CASSGTGALLEETQYF. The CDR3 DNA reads TGTGCCAGCAGTGGTACAGGGGCACTCCTTGAAGAGACCCAGTACTTC.

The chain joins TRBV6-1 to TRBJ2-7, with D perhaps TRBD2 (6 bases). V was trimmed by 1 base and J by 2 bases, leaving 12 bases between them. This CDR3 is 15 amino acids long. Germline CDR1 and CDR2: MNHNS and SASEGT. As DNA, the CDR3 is TGTGCCAGCAGTGAAGTTGGGACTGCGACCTACGAGCAGTACTTC. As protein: CASSEVGTATYEQYF.

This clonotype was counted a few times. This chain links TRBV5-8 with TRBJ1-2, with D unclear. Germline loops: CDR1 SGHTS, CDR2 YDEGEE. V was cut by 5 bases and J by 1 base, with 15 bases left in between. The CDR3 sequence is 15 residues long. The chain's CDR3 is CASSSAARNNYGYTF. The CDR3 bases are TGTGCCAGCAGTTCGGCGGCCCGAAATAACTATGGCTACACCTTC.

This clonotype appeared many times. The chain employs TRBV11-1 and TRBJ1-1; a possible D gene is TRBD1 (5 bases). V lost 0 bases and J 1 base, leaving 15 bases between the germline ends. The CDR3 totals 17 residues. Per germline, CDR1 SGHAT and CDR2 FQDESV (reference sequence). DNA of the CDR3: TGTGCCAGCAGCTTAGCAGAACCAGGGCGTCGGAACACTGAAGCTTTCTTT. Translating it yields CASSLAEPGRRNTEAFF.

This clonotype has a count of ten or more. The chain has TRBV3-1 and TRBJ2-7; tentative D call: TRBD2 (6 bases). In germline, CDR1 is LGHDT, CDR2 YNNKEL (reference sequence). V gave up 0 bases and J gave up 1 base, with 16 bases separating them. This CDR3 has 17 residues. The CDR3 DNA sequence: TGTGCCAGCAGCCAAGAATACCGGCTAGCGACGTCCTACGAGCAGTACTTC. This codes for CASSQEYRLATSYEQYF.

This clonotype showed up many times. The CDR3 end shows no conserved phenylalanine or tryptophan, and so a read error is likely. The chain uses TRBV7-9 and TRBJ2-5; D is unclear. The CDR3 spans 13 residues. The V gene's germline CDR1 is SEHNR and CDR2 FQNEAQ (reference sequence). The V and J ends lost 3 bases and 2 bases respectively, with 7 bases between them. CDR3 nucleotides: TGTGCCAGCAGCTTGGGCGGACAAGAGACCCAGTACTCC. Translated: CASSLGGQETQYS.

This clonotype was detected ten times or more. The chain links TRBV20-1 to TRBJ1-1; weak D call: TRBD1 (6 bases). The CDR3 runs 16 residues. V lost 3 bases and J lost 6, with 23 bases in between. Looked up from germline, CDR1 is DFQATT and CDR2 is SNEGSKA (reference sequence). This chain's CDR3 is CSARDSLGNAASEAFF. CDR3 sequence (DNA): TGCAGTGCTAGGGACAGTTTGGGAAACGCCGCGTCTGAAGCTTTCTTT.